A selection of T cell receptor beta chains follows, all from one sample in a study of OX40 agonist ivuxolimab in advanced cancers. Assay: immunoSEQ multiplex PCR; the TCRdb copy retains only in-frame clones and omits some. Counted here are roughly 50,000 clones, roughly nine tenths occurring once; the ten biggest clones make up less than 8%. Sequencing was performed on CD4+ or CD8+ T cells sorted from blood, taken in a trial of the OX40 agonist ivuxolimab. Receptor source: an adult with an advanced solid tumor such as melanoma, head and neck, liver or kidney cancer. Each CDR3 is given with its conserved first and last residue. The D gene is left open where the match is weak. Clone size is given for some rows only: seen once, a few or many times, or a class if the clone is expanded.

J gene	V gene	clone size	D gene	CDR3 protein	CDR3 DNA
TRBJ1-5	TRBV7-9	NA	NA	CASSPNSNQPQHF	TGTGCCAGCAGTCCTAACAGTAATCAGCCCCAGCATTTT
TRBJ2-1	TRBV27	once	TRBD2	CASSQGTSGYNEQFF	TGTGCCAGCAGTCAAGGGACTAGCGGTTACAATGAGCAGTTCTTC
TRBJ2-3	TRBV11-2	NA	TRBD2	CASSPLGEGSDTQYF	TGTGCCAGCAGCCCCTTGGGGGAGGGCTCAGATACGCAGTATTTT
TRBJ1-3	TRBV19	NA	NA	CASSPGDSGNTIYF	TGTGCCAGTAGTCCGGGAGACTCTGGAAACACCATATATTTT
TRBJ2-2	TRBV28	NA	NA	CASSIGQGGLDTGELFF	TGTGCCAGCAGTATCGGACAGGGAGGGTTGGACACCGGGGAGCTGTTTTTT
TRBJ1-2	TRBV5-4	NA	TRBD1	CASSVDRGDYGYTF	TGTGCCAGCAGCGTTGACAGGGGGGACTATGGCTACACCTTC
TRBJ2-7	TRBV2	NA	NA	CATVQQGNEQYF	TGTGCCACCGTACAACAGGGAAACGAGCAGTACTTC
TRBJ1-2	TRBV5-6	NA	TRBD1	CASSLTGTAYGYTF	TGTGCCAGCAGCTTGACCGGGACAGCCTATGGCTACACCTTC
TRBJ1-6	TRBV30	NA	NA	CAWSQLPGLNSPLHF	TGTGCCTGGAGCCAACTGCCAGGGTTGAATTCACCCCTCCACTTT
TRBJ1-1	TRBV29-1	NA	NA	CSVEDQGTRNTEAFF	TGCAGCGTTGAAGATCAGGGGACTAGGAACACTGAAGCTTTCTTT
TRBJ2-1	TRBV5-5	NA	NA	CASSRLGPQFF	TGTGCCAGCAGCCGACTCGGGCCGCAGTTCTTC
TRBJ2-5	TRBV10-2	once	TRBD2	CASSESLASGRYETQYF	TGCGCCAGCAGTGAGTCGTTGGCGAGCGGGAGGTATGAGACCCAGTACTTC
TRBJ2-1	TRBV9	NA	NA	CASSVGINEQFF	TGTGCCAGCAGCGTAGGGATCAATGAGCAGTTCTTC
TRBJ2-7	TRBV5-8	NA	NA	CASSLVGSYEQYF	TGTGCCAGCAGCTTAGTCGGGAGCTACGAGCAGTACTTC
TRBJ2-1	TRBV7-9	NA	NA	CASSLIDYSNEQFF	TGTGCCAGCAGCTTAATTGACTATAGCAATGAGCAGTTCTTC
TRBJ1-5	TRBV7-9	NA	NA	CASSLGLGGSNQPQHF	TGTGCCAGCAGCTTAGGCCTGGGCGGAAGCAATCAGCCCCAGCATTTT
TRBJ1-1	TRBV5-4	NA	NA	CASSLEPGTSGAFF	TGTGCCAGCAGCTTGGAACCCGGGACCTCAGGAGCTTTCTTT
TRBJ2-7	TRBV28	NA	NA	CASSSLSRTVGYEQYF	TGTGCCAGCAGTTCCTTGTCAAGGACAGTCGGCTACGAGCAGTACTTC
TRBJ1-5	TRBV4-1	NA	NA	CASSRDLNQPQHF	TGCGCCAGCAGCCGAGACCTTAATCAGCCCCAGCATTTT
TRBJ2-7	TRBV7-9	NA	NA	CASAAPGGIEQYF	TGTGCCAGCGCGGCCCCCGGAGGAATCGAGCAGTACTTC
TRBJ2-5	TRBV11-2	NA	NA	CASSLPASPYQETQYF	TGTGCCAGCAGCCTTCCTGCTAGCCCGTACCAAGAGACCCAGTACTTC
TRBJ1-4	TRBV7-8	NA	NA	CASSLNRAELNEKLFF	TGTGCCAGCAGCTTAAATAGGGCGGAACTAAATGAAAAACTGTTTTTT
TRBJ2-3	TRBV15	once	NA	CATSRDSHGDTQYF	TGTGCCACCAGCAGGGACTCGCACGGGGATACGCAGTATTTT
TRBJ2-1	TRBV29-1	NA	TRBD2	CSVDKTSGFYNEQFF	TGCAGCGTTGATAAGACTAGCGGGTTTTACAATGAGCAGTTCTTC
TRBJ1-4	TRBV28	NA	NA	CASSLGGPDEKLFF	TGTGCCAGCAGTTTAGGCGGGCCGGATGAAAAACTGTTTTTT
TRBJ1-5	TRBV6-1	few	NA	CASREYNQPQHF	TGTGCCAGCAGGGAGTACAATCAGCCCCAGCATTTT
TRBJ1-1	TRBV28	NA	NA	CASSSDSTEAFF	TGTGCCAGCAGTTCGGATAGCACTGAAGCTTTCTTT
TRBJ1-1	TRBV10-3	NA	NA	CAIQEDTMNTEAFF	TGTGCCATTCAGGAGGATACAATGAACACTGAAGCTTTCTTT
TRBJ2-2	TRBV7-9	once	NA	CASSPSGASNTGELFF	TGTGCCAGCAGCCCCTCGGGAGCATCGAACACCGGGGAGCTGTTTTTT
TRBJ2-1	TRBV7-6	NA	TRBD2	CASSLLAGGHSYNEQFF	TGTGCCAGCAGCTTACTGGCGGGGGGCCACTCCTACAATGAGCAGTTCTTC
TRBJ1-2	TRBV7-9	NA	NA	CASSSPGHFYGYTF	TGTGCCAGCAGCTCGCCGGGACACTTCTATGGCTACACCTTC